This T cell receptor (beta chain) was documented in a study of early T cells in non-severe SARS-CoV-2 infection. Molecules of cDNA were individually given unique molecular identifiers that were attached to them. TCRdb recomputed calls from the 5' RACE reads with MiXCR, one row per CDR3 protein. The sample lists some 34,000 distinct CDR3 sequences, about 4.3% seen once, with around 8% in the top ten. This clonotype has at least ten counts. What it recognizes is unknown. Germline V gene sequence: CDR1 SGHDT, CDR2 YYEEEE. V was trimmed by 0 bases and J by 4 bases, leaving 12 bases between them. The CDR3 sequence is 15 residues long. Study results and limitations: Lookups in VDJdb leaned toward anti-spike CD8 responses and missed private and CD4 specificities.

The sequencing input was whole blood. J is TRBJ2-3 and V is TRBV5-6; the D is unclear. The clonotype originates from an adult who was a healthcare worker with PCR-confirmed SARS-CoV-2 infection or an uninfected control (not recorded which). As DNA, the CDR3 is TGTGCCAGCAGCTTGGTCTGGGCAGATGCAGATACGCAGTATTTT. This encodes CASSLVWADADTQYF.